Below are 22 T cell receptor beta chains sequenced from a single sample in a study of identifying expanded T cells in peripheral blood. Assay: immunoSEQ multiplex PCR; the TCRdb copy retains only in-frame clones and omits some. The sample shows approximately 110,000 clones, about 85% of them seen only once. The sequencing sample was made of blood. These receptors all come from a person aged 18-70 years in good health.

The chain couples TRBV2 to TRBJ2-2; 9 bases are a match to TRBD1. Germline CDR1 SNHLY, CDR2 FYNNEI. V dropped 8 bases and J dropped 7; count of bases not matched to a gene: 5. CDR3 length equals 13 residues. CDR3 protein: CASRDRAFGELFF. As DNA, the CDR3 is TGTGCCAGCCGGGACAGGGCATTCGGGGAGCTGTTTTTT.

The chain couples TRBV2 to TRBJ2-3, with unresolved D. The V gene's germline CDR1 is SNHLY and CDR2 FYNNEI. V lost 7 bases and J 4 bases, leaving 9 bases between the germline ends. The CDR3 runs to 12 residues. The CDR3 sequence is CASKTSPDTQYF. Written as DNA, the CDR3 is TGTGCCAGCAAGACGAGCCCAGATACGCAGTATTTT.

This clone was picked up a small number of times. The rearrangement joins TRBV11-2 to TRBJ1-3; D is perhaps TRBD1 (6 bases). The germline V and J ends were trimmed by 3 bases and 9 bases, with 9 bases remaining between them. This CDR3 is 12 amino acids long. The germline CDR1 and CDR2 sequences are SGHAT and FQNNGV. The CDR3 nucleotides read TGTGCCAGCAGCTTTACAGGGCCCACCATATATTTT. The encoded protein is CASSFTGPTIYF. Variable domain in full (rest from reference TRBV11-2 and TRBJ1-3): EAGVAQSPRYKIIEKRQSVAFWCNPISGHATLYWYQQILGQGPKLLIQFQNNGVVDDSQLPKDRFSAERLKGVDSTLKIQPAKLEDSAVYLCASSFTGPTIYFGEGSWLTVV.

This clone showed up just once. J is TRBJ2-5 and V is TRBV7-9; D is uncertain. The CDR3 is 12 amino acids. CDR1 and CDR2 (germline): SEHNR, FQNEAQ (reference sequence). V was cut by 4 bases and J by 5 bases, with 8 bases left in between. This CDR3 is CASSSSSETQYF. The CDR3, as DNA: TGTGCCAGCAGCTCATCAAGCGAGACCCAGTACTTC. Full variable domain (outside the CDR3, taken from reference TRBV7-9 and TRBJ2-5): DTGVSQNPRHKITKRGQNVTFRCDPISEHNRLYWYRQTLGQGPEFLTYFQNEAQLEKSRLLSDRFSAERPKGSFSTLEIQRTEQGDSAMYLCASSSSSETQYFGPGTRLLVL.

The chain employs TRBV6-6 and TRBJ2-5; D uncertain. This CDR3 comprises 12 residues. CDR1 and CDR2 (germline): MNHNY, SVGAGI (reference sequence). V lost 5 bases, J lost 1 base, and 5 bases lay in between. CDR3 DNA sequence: TGTGCCAGCAGTAACAGCCAAGAGACCCAGTACTTC. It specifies CASSNSQETQYF.

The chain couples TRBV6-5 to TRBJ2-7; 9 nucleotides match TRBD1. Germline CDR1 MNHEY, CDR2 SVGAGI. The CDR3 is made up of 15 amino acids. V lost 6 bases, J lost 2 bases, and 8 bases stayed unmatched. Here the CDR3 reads CASSDPGTGTYEQYF. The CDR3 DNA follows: TGTGCCAGCAGCGATCCCGGGACAGGGACCTACGAGCAGTACTTC.

The CDR3 spells CSVDLGLAKNIQYF. In nucleotides, the CDR3 is TGCAGCGTTGACCTTGGACTGGCCAAAAACATTCAGTACTTC. The V gene is TRBV29-1, the J gene TRBJ2-4; D is perhaps TRBD2 (5 bases). Trimming shortened V by 3 bases and J by 1 base, and 10 bases separated the two germline ends. This CDR3 region has 14 residues. Germline V gene sequence: CDR1 SQVTM, CDR2 ANQGSEA.

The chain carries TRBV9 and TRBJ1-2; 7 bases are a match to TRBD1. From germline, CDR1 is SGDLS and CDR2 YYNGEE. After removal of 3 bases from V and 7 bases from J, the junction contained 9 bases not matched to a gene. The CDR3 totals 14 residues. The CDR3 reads CASSARQGLGGYTF. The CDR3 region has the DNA TGTGCCAGCAGCGCCCGACAGGGACTGGGTGGCTACACCTTC.

CDR3 in amino acids: CASLEGVITEAFF. DNA for the CDR3: TGTGCCAGTCTAGAGGGAGTTATTACTGAAGCTTTCTTT. The chain is built from TRBV6-1 and TRBJ1-1, with D hard to call. V shed 9 bases and J shed 5 bases, with 16 bases lying between them. Germline V gene lookup returns CDR1 MNHNS and CDR2 SASEGT. CDR3 length equals 13 residues.

The DNA of the CDR3 is TGTGCCAGCAGCTTATCCTTGGGGGAAGAGACCCAGTACTTC. Amino acid sequence: CASSLSLGEETQYF. The genes are TRBV11-2 and TRBJ2-5; D possibly uses TRBD1 or TRBD2 (5 bases each). The CDR3 runs 14 residues. CDR1 SGHAT and CDR2 FQNNGV come from the germline V gene. The V end was cut by 2 bases, the J end by 3 bases, with 10 bases between.

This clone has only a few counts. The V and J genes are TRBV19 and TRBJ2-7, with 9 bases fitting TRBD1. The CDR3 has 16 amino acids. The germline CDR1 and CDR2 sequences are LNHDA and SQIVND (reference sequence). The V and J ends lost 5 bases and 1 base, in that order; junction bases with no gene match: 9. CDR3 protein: CASSAAGTGTSYEQYF. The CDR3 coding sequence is TGTGCCAGTAGTGCCGCCGGGACAGGGACATCCTACGAGCAGTACTTC.

The CDR3 loop reads CATQDEGTNEQFF. The CDR3 DNA is TGCGCCACCCAGGATGAGGGAACCAATGAGCAGTTCTTC. The chain combines TRBV5-1 with TRBJ2-1; D might be TRBD2 (5 bases). The V gene lost 9 bases and the J gene lost 6 bases, with 16 bases spanning the gap. CDR1 and CDR2 (germline): SGHRS, YFSETQ. CDR3 length: 13 residues. Based on the CDR3 plus reference TRBV5-1 and TRBJ2-1, the full variable domain is KAGVTQTPRYLIKTRGQQVTLSCSPISGHRSVSWYQQTPGQGLQFLFEYFSETQRNKGNFPGRFSGRQFSNSRSEMNVSTLELGDSALYLCATQDEGTNEQFFGPGTRLTVL.

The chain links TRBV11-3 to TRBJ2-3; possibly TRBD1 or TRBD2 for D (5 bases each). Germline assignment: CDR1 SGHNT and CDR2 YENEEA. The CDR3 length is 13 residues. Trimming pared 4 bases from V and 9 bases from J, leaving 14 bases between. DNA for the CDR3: TGTGCCAGCAGCTCGGGGCATAGCGTCACGCAGTATTTT. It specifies CASSSGHSVTQYF. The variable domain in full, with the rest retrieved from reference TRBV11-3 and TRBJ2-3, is EAGVVQSPRYKIIEKKQPVAFWCNPISGHNTLYWYLQNLGQGPELLIRYENEEAVDDSQLPKDRFSAERLKGVDSTLKIQPAELGDSAVYLCASSSGHSVTQYFGPGTRLTVL.

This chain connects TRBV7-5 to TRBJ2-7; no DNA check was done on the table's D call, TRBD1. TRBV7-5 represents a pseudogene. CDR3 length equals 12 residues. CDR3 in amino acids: CARSLYSYEQYF. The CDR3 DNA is TGTGCCAGAAGCTTATACAGTTACGAGCAGTACTTC.

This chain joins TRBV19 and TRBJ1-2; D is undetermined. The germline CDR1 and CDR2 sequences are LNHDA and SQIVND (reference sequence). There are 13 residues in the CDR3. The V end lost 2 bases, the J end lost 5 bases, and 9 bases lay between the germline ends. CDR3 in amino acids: CASSILDGYGYTF. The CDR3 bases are TGTGCCAGTAGTATACTCGACGGTTATGGCTACACCTTC.

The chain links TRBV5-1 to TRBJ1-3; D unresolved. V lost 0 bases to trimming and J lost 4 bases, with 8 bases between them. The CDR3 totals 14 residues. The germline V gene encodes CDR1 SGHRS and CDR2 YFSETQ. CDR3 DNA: TGCGCCAGCAGCTTGGATGTACCCGGAAACACCATATATTTT. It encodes CASSLDVPGNTIYF. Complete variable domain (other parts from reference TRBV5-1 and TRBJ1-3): KAGVTQTPRYLIKTRGQQVTLSCSPISGHRSVSWYQQTPGQGLQFLFEYFSETQRNKGNFPGRFSGRQFSNSRSEMNVSTLELGDSALYLCASSLDVPGNTIYFGEGSWLTVV.

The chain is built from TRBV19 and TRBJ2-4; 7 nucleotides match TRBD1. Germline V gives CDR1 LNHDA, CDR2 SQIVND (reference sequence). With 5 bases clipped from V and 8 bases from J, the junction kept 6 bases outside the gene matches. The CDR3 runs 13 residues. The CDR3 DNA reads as TGTGCCAGTAGTGGGACAGACATCTACATTCAGTACTTC. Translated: CASSGTDIYIQYF.

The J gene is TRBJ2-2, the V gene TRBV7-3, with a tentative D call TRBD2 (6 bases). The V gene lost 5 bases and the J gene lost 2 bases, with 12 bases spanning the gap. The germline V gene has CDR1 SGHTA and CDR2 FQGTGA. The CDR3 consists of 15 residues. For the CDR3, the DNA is TGTGCCAGCAGCCCCAGCGGGCCTAACACCGGGGAGCTGTTTTTT. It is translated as CASSPSGPNTGELFF.

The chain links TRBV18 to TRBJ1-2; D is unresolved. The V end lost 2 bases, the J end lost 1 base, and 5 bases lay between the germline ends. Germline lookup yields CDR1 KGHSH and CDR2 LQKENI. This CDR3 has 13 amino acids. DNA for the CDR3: TGTGCCAGCTCACCAGGAGTTAACTATGGCTACACCTTC. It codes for CASSPGVNYGYTF.

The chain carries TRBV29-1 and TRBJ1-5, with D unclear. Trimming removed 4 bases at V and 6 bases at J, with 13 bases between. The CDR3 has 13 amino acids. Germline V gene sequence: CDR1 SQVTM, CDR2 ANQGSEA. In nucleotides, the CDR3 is TGCAGCGTTGGGAAAGGAGTTGGTCAGCCCCAGCATTTT. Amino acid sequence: CSVGKGVGQPQHF.

The CDR3 protein is CASSSQGTNTEAFF. The CDR3 DNA reads as TGCGCCAGCAGCTCGCAGGGGACGAACACTGAAGCTTTCTTT. The chain combines TRBV5-1 with TRBJ1-1; D is possibly TRBD1 (6 bases). Trimming cost V 3 bases and J 1 base, with 10 bases left between them. CDR1 SGHRS and CDR2 YFSETQ come from the germline V gene. The CDR3 is 14 residues long.

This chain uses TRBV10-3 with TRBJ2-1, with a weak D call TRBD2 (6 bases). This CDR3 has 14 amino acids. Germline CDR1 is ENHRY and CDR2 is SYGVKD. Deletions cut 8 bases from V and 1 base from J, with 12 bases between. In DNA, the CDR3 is TGTGCCATCCGCGGTAGCGGATCCTACAATGAGCAGTTCTTC. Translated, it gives CAIRGSGSYNEQFF.